This TCR beta chain was obtained from a study of CXCR3 chemokines and chemotherapy response in bladder cancer. Germline CDR1 reads MNHNY; CDR2 reads SVGAGI (reference sequence). The CDR3 runs to 15 residues. V was pared by 5 bases and J by 6 bases, with 16 bases between. TCRdb analysed the PCR reads with MiXCR anew, one entry per CDR3 protein. The sample carries about 3,500 distinct CDR3 sequences, roughly a quarter recorded once. The sample was taken from a patient whose treatment included neoadjuvant chemotherapy. The J gene is TRBJ2-2, the V gene TRBV6-6, with D possibly called TRBD1 or TRBD2 (6 bases each). The receptor's source is a human donor with bladder cancer that did not respond to neoadjuvant chemotherapy. In nucleotides, the CDR3 is TGTGCCAGCAGTCCCCCCCGGGGGCGCTCCGGGGAGCTGTTTTTT. This gives the protein CASSPPRGRSGELFF.